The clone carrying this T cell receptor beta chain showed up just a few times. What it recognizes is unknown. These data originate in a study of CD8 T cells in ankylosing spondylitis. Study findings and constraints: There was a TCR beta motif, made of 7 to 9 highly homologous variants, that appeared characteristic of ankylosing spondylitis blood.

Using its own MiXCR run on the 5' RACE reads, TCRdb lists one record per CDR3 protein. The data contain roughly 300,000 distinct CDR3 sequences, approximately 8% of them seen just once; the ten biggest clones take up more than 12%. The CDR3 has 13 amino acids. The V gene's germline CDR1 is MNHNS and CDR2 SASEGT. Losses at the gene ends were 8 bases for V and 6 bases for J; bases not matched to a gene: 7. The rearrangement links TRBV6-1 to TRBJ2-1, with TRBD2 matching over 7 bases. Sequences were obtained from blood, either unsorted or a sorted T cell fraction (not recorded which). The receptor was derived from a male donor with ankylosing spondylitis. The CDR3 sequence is CASRAGRGNEQFF. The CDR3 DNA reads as TGTGCCAGCCGAGCGGGACGGGGCAATGAGCAGTTCTTC.